This entry describes one T cell receptor (beta chain). Its cognate antigen is unknown. The PBMCs had their origin in 10 ml of fresh peripheral blood. Germline V lookup: CDR1 MGHDK, CDR2 SYGVNS. The CDR3 sequence is 11 residues long. Between the trimmed V and J ends, which lost 6 bases and 7 bases, there was a span of 9 bases. This record comes from a study of T cells in Graves' hyperthyroidism and ophthalmopathy. Study outcomes and limitations: Most clonotypes expanded in thyroid above 0.001 were likewise present in blood.

TCR beta CDR3 regions were amplified from RNA transcripts. A set of HTBI primers served as the primers for a first-round RT-PCR of the TCR CDR3. MiXCR, run by TCRdb on the multiplex PCR reads, gives a single entry per CDR3 protein. The top ten clones hold about 29% of a sample with roughly 500,000 distinct CDR3 sequences, roughly 16% of them seen once. The chain joins TRBV25-1 to TRBJ1-2; tentatively, D is TRBD1 (6 bases). The specimen sequenced was blood. The origin of this receptor is a woman under 40 with Graves' ophthalmopathy. The CDR3 sequence: CASREGGGYTF. DNA for the CDR3: TGTGCCAGCAGGGAAGGGGGTGGCTACACCTTC.